The subject of this entry is one T cell receptor beta chain. How the authors handled the data: From reference gene primer amplification, estimates of nucleated cell counts were derived. Repertoires were generated with immunoSEQ multiplex PCR, while TCRdb's copy carries only in-frame clones and drops some. V, J and clone size reflect that table, while D and trimming were determined from the DNA. In the table there are some 220,000 clones, around 82% of which are singletons. These data come from a study of blood T cell repertoires in COVID-19. V lost 0 bases and J lost 5, with 11 bases in between. Germline lookup yields CDR1 SGHRS and CDR2 YFSETQ. This CDR3 has 15 amino acids.

This chain links TRBV5-1 with TRBJ2-2; D gene uncertain. The receptor comes from a human donor in a cohort sampled during active COVID-19. Sequenced: peripheral blood. The CDR3 protein is CASSLAGRKTGELFF. CDR3 DNA sequence: TGCGCCAGCAGCTTGGCAGGCCGGAAAACCGGGGAGCTGTTTTTT. Full variable domain (outside the CDR3, taken from reference TRBV5-1 and TRBJ2-2): KAGVTQTPRYLIKTRGQQVTLSCSPISGHRSVSWYQQTPGQGLQFLFEYFSETQRNKGNFPGRFSGRQFSNSRSEMNVSTLELGDSALYLCASSLAGRKTGELFFGEGSRLTVL.